The 21 T cell receptor beta chains reported below all come from one sample, sequenced in a study of glioma-infiltrating T cells after dendritic cell vaccination. Here immunoSEQ multiplex PCR was the method, and the copy in TCRdb shows in-frame clones only, minus some. The table records about 91,000 clones, around four fifths of them present only once. Time point indicated: after dendritic cell vaccination, including at tumor progression/relapse. The sample consisted of blood, taken after dendritic cell vaccination. These TCRs come from a human donor with glioblastoma.

The chain uses TRBV2 and TRBJ2-5; D may be TRBD1 (6 bases). Gene TRBJ2-7 matches the end of the DNA better, so the J call may be wrong. Germline V gives CDR1 SNHLY, CDR2 FYNNEI. This CDR3 is 12 amino acids long. The DNA for the CDR3 is TGTGCCAGCAATACAGGGTTTCACGAGCAGTACTTC. Protein product: CASNTGFHEQYF.

V gene TRBV19 combines with J gene TRBJ2-7; D is uncertain. Trimming cost V 6 bases and J 0 bases, with 9 bases left between them. This CDR3 is built from 13 residues. Germline V gene data show CDR1 as LNHDA and CDR2 as SQIVND (reference sequence). CDR3 region: CASRSETSYEQYF. The CDR3 region has the DNA TGTGCCAGTAGATCGGAGACCTCCTACGAGCAGTACTTC.

This clone was picked up a small number of times. This chain joins TRBV5-6 and TRBJ2-2; weak D call: TRBD2 (6 bases). This CDR3 is 16 amino acids long. With 2 bases removed from V and 3 bases from J, the gap between germline ends came to 14 bases. The germline gives CDR1 SGHDT, CDR2 YYEEEE. The CDR3 nucleotides are TGTGCCAGCAGCTTAAGCGGGTGGAGGGACACCGGGGAGCTGTTTTTT. This sequence encodes CASSLSGWRDTGELFF.

The rearrangement joins TRBV6-1 to TRBJ2-5, with 9 bases fitting TRBD2. The trim removed 2 bases at V and 4 bases at J, leaving 8 bases unmatched. This CDR3 contains 16 residues. Germline V CDR1 and CDR2: MNHNS, SASEGT. The CDR3 loop reads CASSERRAGGRETQYF. In DNA, the CDR3 is TGTGCCAGCAGTGAAAGACGGGCGGGAGGGCGAGAGACCCAGTACTTC.

This clone came up once. The V call is TRBV6-1, the J call TRBJ2-3, with TRBD2 matching over 12 bases. The CDR3 consists of 15 residues. The V and J ends lost 11 bases and 2 bases, in that order; junction bases with no gene match: 8. The germline V gene encodes CDR1 MNHNS and CDR2 SASEGT. CDR3 bases: TGTGCCGCCAGACTAGCGGGAGCCACCACAGATACGCAGTATTTT. This codes for CAARLAGATTDTQYF.

This rearrangement joins TRBV18 to TRBJ2-5; 9 bases line up with TRBD2. The ends lost 4 bases at V and 0 bases at J; junction bases unmatched: 3. CDR3 length equals 15 residues. CDR1 KGHSH and CDR2 LQKENI come from the germline V gene. CDR3 DNA: TGTGCCAGCTCACGGAGCGGGGGGCACCAAGAGACCCAGTACTTC. This codes for CASSRSGGHQETQYF.

V is TRBV2 and J is TRBJ2-2; D possibly corresponds to TRBD1 (5 bases). Germline V CDR1 and CDR2: SNHLY, FYNNEI. This CDR3 comprises 13 residues. The V gene lost 4 bases and the J gene lost 6 bases, with 9 bases spanning the gap. CDR3 sequence reads: CASSVSGSGELFF. The CDR3 DNA sequence: TGTGCCAGCAGTGTTTCAGGGTCCGGGGAGCTGTTTTTT.

The gene calls are TRBV30 and TRBJ2-1, with D maybe TRBD2 (5 bases). The V gene's germline CDR1 is GTSNPN and CDR2 SVGIG (reference sequence). The CDR3 extends over 14 amino acids. Trimming took off 1 base at V and 5 bases at J, with 12 bases between the two ends. For the CDR3, the DNA is TGTGCCTGGAGTGGCACTAGGACCGACAATGAGCAGTTCTTC. It is translated as CAWSGTRTDNEQFF.

The chain has TRBV6-5 and TRBJ2-7; a weak D match, TRBD2 (5 bases). Germline loops: CDR1 MNHEY, CDR2 SVGAGI. Trimming pared 5 bases from V and 3 bases from J, leaving 17 bases between. The length of the CDR3 is 15 residues. CDR3 sequence (DNA): TGTGCCAGCAGTGGTTCGGGATCGGAGCTCTACGAGCAGTACTTC. Protein product: CASSGSGSELYEQYF.

V gene TRBV5-1 combines with J gene TRBJ2-7; 8 bases match TRBD2. The CDR3 sequence is 15 residues long. Unmatched junction bases numbered 5, after V lost 1 base and J lost 2 bases. Looked up from germline, CDR1 is SGHRS and CDR2 is YFSETQ. CDR3 sequence (DNA): TGCGCCAGCAGCTTGTCTAGCGGGCCTACCTACGAGCAGTACGTC. Amino acid sequence: CASSLSSGPTYEQYV.

This chain uses TRBV19 with TRBJ1-5, with TRBD1 matching 7 bases. The V gene's germline CDR1 is LNHDA and CDR2 SQIVND (reference sequence). This CDR3 region has 15 residues. V dropped 6 bases and J dropped 6; count of bases not matched to a gene: 11. In DNA, the CDR3 is TGTGCCAGTAGACCAACAGGGGCGGAGGGTCAGCCCCAGCATTTT. This codes for CASRPTGAEGQPQHF.

The gene calls are TRBV27 and TRBJ2-3; D ambiguous. Germline-derived CDR1 and CDR2 are MNHEY and SMNVEV (reference sequence). The CDR3 consists of 15 residues. Trimming left V 2 bases short and J 4 bases short, with 13 bases between. DNA of the CDR3: TGTGCCAGCAGTTTAACCCGACATTTATCAGATACGCAGTATTTT. Its translation is CASSLTRHLSDTQYF.

J is TRBJ1-2 and V is TRBV29-1, with unresolved D. CDR1 and CDR2 from the germline V gene are SQVTM and ANQGSEA. The CDR3 covers 14 residues. The V and J ends lost 0 bases and 4 bases respectively, with 12 bases between them. CDR3 sequence: CSVEDPGARYGYTF. Here the CDR3 DNA reads TGCAGCGTTGAAGACCCAGGCGCCCGCTATGGCTACACCTTC.

This chain links TRBV6-1 with TRBJ2-2, with D perhaps matching TRBD1 (5 bases). V was shortened by 7 bases and J by 6 bases, with 18 bases between the two germline ends. The CDR3 contains 15 residues. From germline, CDR1 is MNHNS and CDR2 SASEGT. Here the CDR3 DNA reads TGTGCCAGCACCTCAGGGTTTCCGAAACCCGGGGAGCTGTTTTTT. Its protein is CASTSGFPKPGELFF.

The V call is TRBV7-9, the J call TRBJ1-4, with TRBD1 as a possible D gene (6 bases). CDR3 length: 12 amino acids. Per germline, CDR1 SEHNR and CDR2 FQNEAQ (reference sequence). Trimming cost V 5 bases and J 17 bases, with 18 bases left between them. The CDR3 here is CASSLGGLGNFF. The CDR3 bases are TGTGCCAGCAGCCTAGGGGGGCTCGGTAACTTTTTT. The variable domain in full, completed from reference TRBV7-9 and TRBJ1-4, reads DTGVSQNPRHKITKRGQNVTFRCDPISEHNRLYWYRQTLGQGPEFLTYFQNEAQLEKSRLLSDRFSAERPKGSFSTLEIQRTEQGDSAMYLCASSLGGLGNFFGSGTQLSVL.

The chain carries TRBV5-1 and TRBJ1-3; TRBD1 aligns across 7 bases. The V and J ends lost 2 bases and 0 bases, in that order; junction bases with no gene match: 5. The CDR3 has 16 amino acids. CDR1 is SGHRS, CDR2 YFSETQ, per germline. The CDR3 coding sequence is TGCGCCAGCAGCTTCGACAGGGCAGGCTCTGGAAACACCATATATTTT. It encodes CASSFDRAGSGNTIYF.

Concerning this clone itself: This CDR3 is also generated by other DNA sequences in the sample. This chain connects TRBV9 to TRBJ1-3; D gene unclear. CDR3 length equals 14 residues. The germline V and J ends were trimmed by 2 bases and 0 bases, with 6 bases remaining between them. In germline, CDR1 is SGDLS, CDR2 YYNGEE. The CDR3 nucleotides are TGTGCCAGCAGCGTCGGAGTCTCTGGAAACACCATATATTTT. Translating it yields CASSVGVSGNTIYF.

This sequence joins TRBV5-1 and TRBJ2-2; D gene ambiguous. Trimming removed 2 bases from V and 5 bases from J, with 13 bases in between. The CDR3 spans 15 residues. Germline V gene data show CDR1 as SGHRS and CDR2 as YFSETQ. The CDR3 nucleotides are TGCGCCAGCAGCTTCCTAGGCCCTCCAACCGGGGAGCTGTTTTTT. Its protein is CASSFLGPPTGELFF. The full variable domain, completed using reference TRBV5-1 and TRBJ2-2, is KAGVTQTPRYLIKTRGQQVTLSCSPISGHRSVSWYQQTPGQGLQFLFEYFSETQRNKGNFPGRFSGRQFSNSRSEMNVSTLELGDSALYLCASSFLGPPTGELFFGEGSRLTVL.

There are many counts of this clone. The chain links TRBV6-5 to TRBJ1-5, with a possible D match to TRBD1 (5 bases). V was cut by 2 bases and J by 6 bases, with 11 bases left in between. Germline V CDR1 and CDR2: MNHEY, SVGAGI. The CDR3 spans 14 residues. The CDR3 is CASSYTAGFQPQHF. Here the CDR3 DNA reads TGTGCCAGCAGTTACACCGCAGGGTTTCAGCCCCAGCATTTT.

V and J are TRBV19 and TRBJ2-5, with 10 bases fitting TRBD2. The germline V gene has CDR1 LNHDA and CDR2 SQIVND (reference sequence). The CDR3 is made up of 17 amino acids. J lost 3 bases, V lost 6 bases, and 13 bases had no gene match. CDR3 DNA: TGTGCCAGTAGACTTTTCGGAGCCGGGACTAGCGAAGAGACCCAGTACTTC. Residues: CASRLFGAGTSEETQYF.

V usage is TRBV4-1 and J usage is TRBJ1-4, with 7 bases fitting TRBD1. CDR1 is MGHRA and CDR2 is YSYEKL in the germline V gene. The CDR3 spans 14 residues. Trimming removed 4 bases from V and 6 bases from J; junction bases left unmatched: 5. CDR3 residues: CASSPRQGYEKLFF. CDR3 sequence (DNA): TGCGCCAGCAGCCCTCGACAGGGCTATGAAAAACTGTTTTTT.